This TCR beta chain was recovered during a study of blood T cells in healthy people across ages. The study's findings and limits: Naive T cell percentage showed a strong correlation with the diversity of TCR beta. Investigators viewed diversity estimates from one million T cells as underestimates, the study reported. Versus aged donors, long-lived donors had higher diversity and more naive CD4+ cells.

Combining a sample-barcoded 5' primer with a J-beta primer mix, a second PCR ran for roughly 6 to 11 cycles. A tag from a template-switch adaptor with 12 random nucleotides marked each cDNA molecule. One entry per CDR3 protein, called by TCRdb with MiXCR from the 5' RACE reads. The profile shows roughly 1,300,000 distinct CDR3 sequences, roughly 59% of them singletons. Regarding this clonotype: Its target is unknown. Germline is not matched at one junction end, which may reflect a read error.

The CDR3 length is 14 residues. CDR1 is MNHEY, CDR2 SMNVEV, per germline (reference sequence). The TCR comes from a man aged 18 to 29 in good health. The V gene is TRBV27, the J gene TRBJ2-7; D ambiguous. Material: blood. The CDR3 spells CASSPSLRSYGQYF. CDR3 nucleotide sequence: TGTGCCAGCAGTCCCTCGTTGAGATCCTACGGGCAGTACTTC.